Below, 16 T cell receptor beta chains from the same sample are listed, as sequenced in a study of blood T cell repertoires in COVID-19. Here immunoSEQ multiplex PCR was the method, and the copy in TCRdb shows in-frame clones only, minus some. The repertoire holds 200,000 or so clones, with 79% as singletons. Material for sequencing was peripheral blood. The receptor source for this set is a man in his fifties or sixties with active or convalescent COVID-19.

The rearrangement joins TRBV11-2 to TRBJ1-3; 7 positions match TRBD1. The CDR3 extends over 14 amino acids. V was pared by 5 bases and J by 4 bases, with 5 bases of the junction left unmatched. Looked up from germline, CDR1 is SGHAT and CDR2 is FQNNGV. CDR3 nucleotide sequence: TGTGCCAGCAGCACGACAGGGCTCGGAAACACCATATATTTT. This translates into CASSTTGLGNTIYF.

The V call is TRBV28, the J call TRBJ1-1, with D possibly TRBD1 on 5 matching bases. This CDR3 has 14 residues. Per germline, CDR1 MDHEN and CDR2 SYDVKM. Deletions cut 4 bases from V and 4 bases from J, with 13 bases between. The CDR3 DNA reads TGTGCCAGCAGTTGGGGCAGGTCCGCCACTGAAGCTTTCTTT. Translated, it gives CASSWGRSATEAFF.

The chain couples TRBV27 to TRBJ2-7; perhaps TRBD2 as D (5 bases). Germline CDR1 MNHEY, CDR2 SMNVEV (reference sequence). This CDR3 contains 15 residues. Between the trimmed V and J ends, which lost 4 bases and 4 bases, there was a span of 17 bases. Written as DNA, the CDR3 is TGTGCCAGCAGTTCTCCCGGGAATGGGTCTTACGAGCAGTACTTC. Protein product: CASSSPGNGSYEQYF.

The chain recombines TRBV24-1 with TRBJ2-3; tentative D call: TRBD2 (6 bases). The germline V gene has CDR1 KGHDR and CDR2 SFDVKD. The CDR3 spans 15 residues. Between the trimmed V and J ends, which lost 4 bases and 2 bases, there was a span of 12 bases. The CDR3 spells CATSDASGYTDTQYF. The DNA of the CDR3 is TGTGCCACCAGTGACGCCAGCGGGTACACAGATACGCAGTATTTT.

There are a few counts of this clone. V is TRBV4-2 and J is TRBJ2-2, with 11 bases identical to TRBD2. Germline values: CDR1 LGHNA, CDR2 YNFKEQ. The V segment lost 3 bases and the J segment 5 bases; nucleotides outside the gene matches: 8. CDR3 size: 17 residues. CDR3 sequence reads: CASSHITGTSGTGELFF. The CDR3 region has the DNA TGTGCCAGCAGCCACATTACCGGGACTAGCGGTACCGGGGAGCTGTTTTTT.

The chain combines TRBV19 with TRBJ2-1; TRBD1 is a possible D gene (7 bases). Trimming removed 7 bases from V and 6 bases from J, with 22 bases in between. The CDR3 consists of 16 residues. Germline assignment: CDR1 LNHDA and CDR2 SQIVND (reference sequence). The chain's CDR3 is CASTTARDRLGNEQFF. The CDR3 coding sequence is TGTGCCAGTACAACGGCCAGGGACAGACTAGGCAATGAGCAGTTCTTC.

V is TRBV2 and J is TRBJ1-1; 7 bases are a match to TRBD1. The CDR3 contains 13 residues. V gave up 8 bases and J gave up 2 bases; unmatched junction bases: 5. Germline CDR1 is SNHLY and CDR2 is FYNNEI. CDR3: CASRWDSNTEAFF. The CDR3 coding sequence is TGTGCCAGCCGGTGGGACAGCAACACTGAAGCTTTCTTT.

This sequence joins TRBV24-1 and TRBJ2-3; D may be TRBD1 (5 bases). V dropped 4 bases and J dropped 0 bases, with 10 bases sitting between them. The CDR3 totals 15 residues. Germline assignment: CDR1 KGHDR and CDR2 SFDVKD. CDR3 DNA: TGTGCCACCAGTGACGTAGGGGTTAGCACAGATACGCAGTATTTT. Protein: CATSDVGVSTDTQYF.

V gene TRBV7-8 combines with J gene TRBJ2-1; D is ambiguous. The germline V and J ends were trimmed by 3 bases and 5 bases, with 14 bases remaining between them. Germline V gene lookup returns CDR1 SGHVS and CDR2 FQNEAQ. This CDR3 has 15 residues. The CDR3 nucleotides read TGTGCCAGCAGCTTGGAGACCGGCGGTCACAATGAGCAGTTCTTC. Protein: CASSLETGGHNEQFF.

The chain carries TRBV3-1 (or the pseudogene TRBV3-2) and TRBJ1-3; TRBD1 might be the D (5 bases). CDR3 length equals 15 residues. Germline lookup yields CDR1 LGHDT and CDR2 YNNKEL (reference sequence). V was trimmed by 0 bases and J by 2 bases, leaving 8 bases between them. DNA of the CDR3: TGTGCCAGCAGCCAAGAGAGCAGGGCTGGAAACACCATATATTTT. Its translation: CASSQESRAGNTIYF.

The chain's CDR3 is CATSRDVGYSRALDTQYF. The DNA of the CDR3 is TGTGCCACCAGCAGAGATGTTGGATACAGTCGAGCTTTGGATACGCAGTATTTT. V usage is TRBV15 and J usage is TRBJ2-3; D remains unclear. Germline CDR1 is LNHNV and CDR2 is YYDKDF (reference sequence). V was shortened by 0 bases and J by 6 bases, with 22 bases between the two germline ends. CDR3 length equals 18 residues.

V is TRBV15 and J is TRBJ1-5; 7 nucleotides align to TRBD1. Unmatched junction bases numbered 12, after V lost 8 bases and J lost 5 bases. This CDR3 region has 15 residues. CDR1 is LNHNV, CDR2 YYDKDF, per germline (reference sequence). DNA of the CDR3: TGTGCCACCGGGGACACCAGGGGGAGCGATCAGCCCCAGCATTTT. Protein product: CATGDTRGSDQPQHF.

The CDR3 reads CASSLGWQVAYEQYF. The CDR3 coding sequence is TGTGCCAGCAGCTTAGGTTGGCAGGTTGCCTACGAGCAGTACTTC. The rearrangement joins TRBV11-2 to TRBJ2-7; D is unclear. Trimming shortened V by 1 base and J by 2 bases, and 12 bases separated the two germline ends. The CDR3 consists of 15 residues. Per the germline V gene, CDR1 is SGHAT and CDR2 is FQNNGV.

The rearrangement links TRBV6-2 or TRBV6-3 to TRBJ2-3; D unclear. The CDR3 runs to 12 residues. Germline V lookup: CDR1 MNHEY, CDR2 SVGEGT. V was trimmed by 5 bases and J by 4 bases, leaving 7 bases between them. CDR3 in amino acids: CASSTPPDTQYF. Written as DNA, the CDR3 is TGTGCCAGCAGTACACCTCCAGATACGCAGTATTTT.

This clone has just one count. In DNA, the CDR3 is TGCGCCAGCGGGGCAGGAGACCTTTATGGCTACACCTTC. It is translated as CASGAGDLYGYTF. This rearrangement joins TRBV5-1 to TRBJ1-2; maybe TRBD1 (5 bases). Between the trimmed V and J ends, which lost 7 bases and 5 bases, there was a span of 15 bases. The V gene's germline CDR1 is SGHRS and CDR2 YFSETQ. This CDR3 comprises 13 residues.

This clone was picked up a small number of times. V gene TRBV3-1 (or the pseudogene TRBV3-2) combines with J gene TRBJ2-5; D might be TRBD2 (5 bases). V was pared by 6 bases and J by 7 bases, with 12 bases between. Germline V gene data show CDR1 as LGHDT and CDR2 as YNNKEL (reference sequence). The CDR3 has 12 residues. The chain's CDR3 is CASRGRSGTQYF. The CDR3 region has the DNA TGTGCCAGCAGGGGCAGGAGCGGGACCCAGTACTTC.